The 24 T cell receptor beta chains in this list originate from one sample, sequenced in a study of T cell clonality in common variable immunodeficiency. TCRdb's copy holds only in-frame clones and misses some; the assay was immunoSEQ multiplex PCR. The data list 55,000 to 65,000 clones, none observed once; around 1.6% falls to the top ten. Sequenced: peripheral blood mononuclear cells. The source is a person aged 18 to 70 in good health.

Ten or more counts support this clone. The CDR3 is CASSLARRGLGTDTQYF. The covered CDR3 bases are TGTGCCAGCAGCTTAGCGCGAAGGGGGCTTGGCACAGATACG. The chain uses TRBV7-8 and TRBJ2-3; TRBD1 aligns across 7 bases. The CDR3 end falls 3 residues outside the read, so it is completed with the germline J gene. CDR1 is SGHVS, CDR2 FQNEAQ, per germline. CDR3 length equals 17 residues. The trim removed 0 bases at V and 1 base at J, leaving 7 bases unmatched.

This clone was counted many times. The CDR3 extends 3 residues past the end of the read, so its final part is completed from the germline J gene. The chain is built from TRBV20-1 and TRBJ2-7, with 16 bases fitting TRBD2. V lost 4 bases and J lost 3; bases outside the gene matches: 3. The CDR3 runs to 15 residues. CDR1 and CDR2 from the germline V gene are DFQATT and SNEGSKA (reference sequence). This chain's CDR3 is CSAKGLAGGDYEQYF. Incomplete CDR3 DNA: TGCAGTGCTAAGGGACTAGCGGGAGGGGACTACGAG.

This clone has a count of ten or more. The CDR3 end is not reached by the read, which stops 3 residues before it; the germline J gene fills it in. V usage is TRBV4-2 and J usage is TRBJ1-4; tentatively, D is TRBD1 (6 bases). Trimming left V 2 bases short and J 3 bases short, with 13 bases between. The CDR3 is 16 residues long. In germline, CDR1 is LGHNA, CDR2 YNFKEQ. The CDR3 protein is CASSQTGRAANEKLFF. The covered CDR3 bases are TGTGCCAGCAGCCAAACAGGGAGGGCGGCTAATGAAAAA.

This clone was picked up many times. The read falls 3 residues short of the CDR3 end, and the missing part is taken from the germline J gene. The chain combines TRBV20-1 with TRBJ2-7, with a possible D match to TRBD1 (5 bases). V lost 5 bases, J lost 0 bases, and 14 bases lay in between. Germline assignment: CDR1 DFQATT and CDR2 SNEGSKA (reference sequence). This CDR3 region has 14 residues. The CDR3 loop is CSAGRQQSSYEQYF. CDR3 DNA, as far as it was read: TGCAGTGCTGGCCGACAGCAGAGCTCCTACGAG.

This clone was detected many times. The CDR3 sequence is CASSLGTGGSNEQFF. The DNA read from the CDR3 is TGTGCCAGCAGCTTAGGAACAGGGGGCTCCAATGAG. The chain joins TRBV7-9 to TRBJ2-1; TRBD1 agrees at 9 bases. The read stops 3 residues short of the end of the CDR3; the missing end is completed from the germline J gene. V dropped 1 base and J dropped 6; count of bases not matched to a gene: 4. Germline CDR1 and CDR2: SEHNR and FQNEAQ (reference sequence). This CDR3 spans 15 amino acids.

At least ten counts were recorded for this clone. Coverage ceases 3 residues before the CDR3 finishes, and the germline J gene fills in the end. The genes are TRBV5-6 and TRBJ1-4, with a weak D call TRBD1 (5 bases). Between the trimmed V and J ends, which lost 1 base and 5 bases, there was a span of 12 bases. The CDR3 sequence is 15 residues long. The germline CDR1 and CDR2 sequences are SGHDT and YYEEEE. Partial CDR3 DNA: TGTGCCAGCAGCTTGTCCGCGACAGTAAATGAAAAA. This translates into CASSLSATVNEK. The full CDR3 sequence reads CASSLSATVNEKLFF.

This clone has ten or more counts. The CDR3 end falls 3 residues outside the read, so it is completed with the germline J gene. The chain carries TRBV12-3 or TRBV12-4 and TRBJ2-7, with 12 bases aligning to TRBD2. V was clipped by 5 bases and J by 4 bases; unmatched bases: 3. This CDR3 region has 14 residues. Incomplete CDR3 DNA: TGTGCCAGCAGTCCGACTAGCGGGAGTTACGAG. This translates into CASSPTSGSYE. The full-length CDR3 reads as CASSPTSGSYEQYF.

This clone was counted ten times or more. The read stops 3 residues short of the end of the CDR3; the missing end is completed from the germline J gene. This rearrangement joins TRBV28 to TRBJ1-4; a possible D gene is TRBD1 (6 bases). The germline CDR1 and CDR2 sequences are MDHEN and SYDVKM. CDR3 length: 13 amino acids. V lost 7 bases and J lost 5, with 11 bases in between. CDR3 protein: CASNVRGNEKLFF. Incomplete CDR3 DNA: TGTGCCAGCAACGTAAGGGGGAATGAAAAA.

Concerning this clone itself: The sequence runs out 3 residues before the end of the CDR3; the remainder is reconstructed from the germline J gene. The gene calls are TRBV7-9 and TRBJ2-2; TRBD1 might be the D (6 bases). With 8 bases removed from V and 6 bases from J, the gap between germline ends came to 16 bases. The CDR3 loop spans 14 amino acids. Germline values: CDR1 SEHNR, CDR2 FQNEAQ (reference sequence). Partial CDR3 DNA: TGTGCCAGCGGACCTGAGGGGGAGTCCGGGGAG. Translation: CASGPEGESGE. The entire CDR3 reads CASGPEGESGELFF.

This clone was detected many times. One junction end does not reproduce the germline sequence, and a read error may be involved. The CDR3 end falls 3 residues outside the read, so it is completed with the germline J gene. The V and J genes are TRBV4-2 and TRBJ2-2; 7 positions agree with TRBD1. In germline, CDR1 is LGHNA, CDR2 YNFKEQ. The CDR3 runs 16 residues. CDR3 loop: CASSPAGGRDTGELFF. CDR3 DNA (partial): TGCGCCAGCAGCCCAGCAGGGGGTCGAGACACCGGGGAG.

This clone was seen many times. The read ends 3 residues early relative to the CDR3; the germline J gene fills the gap. The V call is TRBV5-4, the J call TRBJ2-2; D perhaps matches TRBD1 (5 bases). V was trimmed by 0 bases and J by 5 bases, leaving 8 bases between them. Germline assignment: CDR1 SGHNT and CDR2 YYREEE (reference sequence). The CDR3 spans 14 residues. The CDR3 bases that were read are TGTGCCAGCAGCTTGGCAGGGAAAACCGGGGAG. Protein product: CASSLAGKTGE. The complete CDR3 reads CASSLAGKTGELFF.

This clone was found many times. The observed sequence ends 3 residues before the CDR3 terminus, with the missing tail filled in from the germline J gene. This rearrangement joins TRBV20-1 to TRBJ1-1; TRBD1 matches at 7 bases. CDR1 is DFQATT and CDR2 is SNEGSKA in the germline V gene (reference sequence). There are 12 residues in the CDR3. The covered CDR3 bases are TGCAGTGCTAGATCTGGGTCAGGGGGG. This encodes CSARSGSGG. The CDR3 reads in full as CSARSGSGGAFF.

This clone was counted at least ten times. The read terminates 3 residues ahead of where the CDR3 ends, so the germline J gene completes it. The chain joins TRBV20-1 to TRBJ2-1, with a weak D call TRBD2 (6 bases). CDR1 and CDR2 from the germline V gene are DFQATT and SNEGSKA (reference sequence). The CDR3 has 13 amino acids. Trimming stripped 5 bases from V and 0 bases from J, with 8 bases between. CDR3 protein: CSAGTFSYNEQFF. The part of the CDR3 DNA that was read is TGCAGTGCTGGGACTTTCTCCTACAATGAG.

This clone has ten or more counts. The sequenced CDR3 bases are TGTGCCAGCACCACTCCGGGGGGAAATCAGCCC. Protein: CASTTPGGNQP. The full CDR3 sequence reads CASTTPGGNQPQHF. The genes are TRBV2 and TRBJ1-5; D possibly corresponds to TRBD1 (5 bases). The read finishes 3 residues shy of the CDR3 end, and the germline J gene is used to complete it. The CDR3 has 14 amino acids. Germline CDR1 SNHLY, CDR2 FYNNEI. V was shortened by 7 bases and J by 4 bases, with 14 bases between the two germline ends.

This clone was seen ten or more times. The missing CDR3 end, 3 residues past where the read stops, is filled in from the germline J gene. This chain links TRBV7-6 with TRBJ2-1, with TRBD1 matching 8 bases. This CDR3 is built from 17 residues. Germline loops: CDR1 SGHVS, CDR2 FNYEAQ. After removal of 5 bases from V and 7 bases from J, the junction contained 16 bases not matched to a gene. CDR3 residues: CASSRNTQGASRNEQFF. The CDR3 DNA, read in part, is TGTGCCAGCAGCCGAAACACTCAGGGGGCTAGTCGGAATGAG.

Many counts were recorded for this clone. The CDR3 is cut off 3 residues early in the read; its end comes from the germline J gene. This rearrangement joins TRBV19 to TRBJ2-1; 9 bases are shared with TRBD1. The CDR3 totals 17 residues. V trimming: 3 bases; J trimming: 4 bases; junction bases outside the gene matches: 10. Germline values: CDR1 LNHDA, CDR2 SQIVND (reference sequence). The CDR3 DNA, read in part, is TGTGCCAGTAGTATCGCCTGGACAGGGGCGGGTTACAATGAG. Amino acid sequence: CASSIAWTGAGYNE. The CDR3 in full is CASSIAWTGAGYNEQFF.

This clone was detected many times. The read halts 3 residues ahead of the CDR3 end, with the missing end drawn from the germline J gene. The chain employs TRBV20-1 and TRBJ1-2; D unresolved. The CDR3 has 13 residues. The germline V gene has CDR1 DFQATT and CDR2 SNEGSKA (reference sequence). The chain's CDR3 is CSARDSFGLGYTF. The DNA read from the CDR3 is TGCAGTGCTAGAGATAGTTTCGGGTTAGGC.

This clone was observed at least ten times. The observed sequence ends 3 residues before the CDR3 terminus, with the missing tail filled in from the germline J gene. This chain uses TRBV20-1 with TRBJ2-5; 7 bases map to TRBD2. Germline V gene sequence: CDR1 DFQATT, CDR2 SNEGSKA (reference sequence). The J segment lost 4 bases and the V segment lost 3 bases, leaving 14 bases of the junction unmatched. The CDR3 has 16 amino acids. The CDR3 here is CSASGGGSEVLETQYF. Partial CDR3 DNA: TGCAGTGCTAGTGGAGGCGGGAGTGAGGTGTTAGAGACC.

In its sample, this clone was seen many times. The CDR3 DNA, read in part, is TGCAGTGCTAGAGCGACAGGGAAGGACACTGAA. It specifies CSARATGKDTE. In full, the CDR3 reads CSARATGKDTEAFF. The V call is TRBV20-1, the J call TRBJ1-1; 7 bases map to TRBD1. The read ends 3 residues shy of where the CDR3 ends; the end is completed using the germline J gene. The CDR3 totals 14 residues. Germline V gives CDR1 DFQATT, CDR2 SNEGSKA (reference sequence). The V and J ends lost 1 base and 3 bases, in that order; junction bases with no gene match: 5.

This clone was detected ten times or more. The observed sequence ends 3 residues before the CDR3 terminus, with the missing tail filled in from the germline J gene. V gene TRBV28 combines with J gene TRBJ2-7, with TRBD2 identical over 11 bases. V was pared by 3 bases and J by 4 bases, with 5 bases of the junction left unmatched. The CDR3 contains 15 residues. Per germline, CDR1 MDHEN and CDR2 SYDVKM. CDR3 amino acids: CASSFTGTSGYEQYF. The DNA read from the CDR3 is TGTGCCAGCAGTTTCACCGGGACTAGCGGATACGAG.

This clone was seen ten or more times. The CDR3 end lies 3 residues beyond the end of the read and is filled in from the germline J gene. The rearrangement links TRBV5-6 to TRBJ2-5; 7 bases are shared with TRBD1. Germline CDR1 SGHDT, CDR2 YYEEEE. V gave up 3 bases and J gave up 3 bases; unmatched junction bases: 5. The length of the CDR3 is 14 residues. The CDR3 sequence is CASSSRQGEETQYF. The CDR3 bases that were read are TGTGCCAGCAGCTCCCGACAGGGAGAAGAGACC.

At least ten counts were recorded for this clone. The CDR3 goes on 3 residues after the read ends, and that part is filled in from the germline J gene. The J gene is TRBJ2-1, the V gene TRBV20-1, with D possibly TRBD2 on 6 matching bases. The CDR3 consists of 12 residues. Trimming pared 0 bases from V and 9 bases from J, leaving 9 bases between. Germline V gene sequence: CDR1 DFQATT, CDR2 SNEGSKA (reference sequence). The CDR3 DNA, read in part, is TGCAGTGCTAGAGATCCGGAGGGTGAG. Translating it yields CSARDPEGE. The CDR3 as a whole reads CSARDPEGEQFF.

This clone came up many times. The read ends 3 residues before the CDR3 terminus; that terminus is restored from the germline J gene. The rearrangement links TRBV2 to TRBJ1-5; TRBD1 might be the D (5 bases). Deletions cut 4 bases from V and 1 base from J, with 11 bases between. This CDR3 is built from 15 residues. From germline, CDR1 is SNHLY and CDR2 FYNNEI. CDR3: CASSGSGMSNQPQHF. The CDR3 bases that were read are TGTGCCAGCAGTGGATCAGGGATGAGCAATCAGCCC. Drawing the rest from reference TRBV2 and TRBJ1-5, the complete variable domain is EPEVTQTPSHQVTQMGQEVILRCVPISNHLYFYWYRQILGQKVEFLVSFYNNEISEKSEIFDDQFSVERPDGSNFTLKIRSTKLEDSAMYFCASSGSGMSNQPQHFGDGTRLSIL.

In this sample, this clone turned up a few times. The CDR3 goes on 3 residues after the read ends, and that part is filled in from the germline J gene. The rearrangement links TRBV2 to TRBJ2-7; 10 nucleotides align to TRBD2. The trim removed 11 bases at V and 3 bases at J, leaving 19 bases unmatched. The CDR3 is 17 amino acids. Germline V gives CDR1 SNHLY, CDR2 FYNNEI. CDR3 bases read: TGTGCCGGACGTAACTTCGGGTCCGAGCGGGAGGGCTACGAG. Residues: CAGRNFGSEREGYE. The whole CDR3 protein is CAGRNFGSEREGYEQYF. Complete variable domain (other parts from reference TRBV2 and TRBJ2-7): EPEVTQTPSHQVTQMGQEVILRCVPISNHLYFYWYRQILGQKVEFLVSFYNNEISEKSEIFDDQFSVERPDGSNFTLKIRSTKLEDSAMYFCAGRNFGSEREGYEQYFGPGTRLTVT.